Listed below are T cell receptor beta chains from one sample, sequenced in a study of T-cell reconstitution after alpha-beta-depleted transplantation in children. TCRdb re-derived calls from the PCR reads in MiXCR, one entry per CDR3 protein. The sample yields approximately 630,000 distinct CDR3 sequences, approximately 14% seen once. The sample consisted of PBMCs, taken before TCRalphabeta/CD19-depleted stem cell transplant. The source is a girl between 2 and 10 years old with congenital amegakaryocytic thrombocytopenia, due to receive a stem cell transplant. The conserved cysteine and the conserved F or W are not part of the CDR3 here.

j_call cdr3_length v_call cdr3_aa
TRBJ2-5 12 TRBV18 ASSPRSEQETEY
TRBJ2-2 15 TRBV5-1 ASSLVGGGARTGELF
TRBJ2-1 13 TRBV20-1 SAPGLARSYNEQS
TRBJ2-6 17 TRBV6-1 ASIPHWTAPYSGANVLS
TRBJ2-2 14 TRBV5-1 ASSLTGTGGTGELF
TRBJ2-5 12 TRBV29-1 SVEDVDYQETQY
TRBJ2-1 12 TRBV18 ASSLTTSPNEQF
TRBJ2-5 11 TRBV5-6 ASSFFREETQY
TRBJ2-3 12 TRBV20-1 SSSSAEETDTQY
TRBJ1-4 15 TRBV15 ATSTDRGGETNEKLF
TRBJ2-7 13 TRBV7-8 ASSLDRDGEDEQY
TRBJ2-2 14 TRBV10-1 ASSEAGTANTGELF
TRBJ1-3 12 TRBV28 ASRYRISGNTIY
TRBJ2-1 14 TRBV12-3/TRBV12-4 ASHPPGLAGANEQF
TRBJ2-7 12 TRBV20-1 SARYSGRRYEQY
TRBJ2-3 11 TRBV7-6 ASSWGVADTQY
TRBJ2-7 9 TRBV5-1 ASSSEYEQY
TRBJ2-3 10 TRBV7-8 ASGGGTNTQY
TRBJ2-6 13 TRBV5-5 ASSLVWSGANVLT
TRBJ2-1 14 TRBV29-1 SVGSGRSLPYNEQF
TRBJ2-6 16 TRBV5-1 ASSLMGDTGSGANVLT
TRBJ2-2 15 TRBV15 ATSRSGTGKDAGELF
TRBJ2-2 10 TRBV3-1 ASSQGRGELF
TRBJ1-1 13 TRBV12-3/TRBV12-4 ASSHNRVGDTEAF
TRBJ1-2 14 TRBV7-6 ASSLNPYRDNYGYT
TRBJ2-1 13 TRBV27 ASRLIGSSYNEQF
TRBJ2-1 12 TRBV29-1 SVGAGLAGDEQF
TRBJ2-7 12 TRBV12-3/TRBV12-4 ASSATGLANEQY
TRBJ2-1 15 TRBV27 ASSLRLDRVPNNEQF